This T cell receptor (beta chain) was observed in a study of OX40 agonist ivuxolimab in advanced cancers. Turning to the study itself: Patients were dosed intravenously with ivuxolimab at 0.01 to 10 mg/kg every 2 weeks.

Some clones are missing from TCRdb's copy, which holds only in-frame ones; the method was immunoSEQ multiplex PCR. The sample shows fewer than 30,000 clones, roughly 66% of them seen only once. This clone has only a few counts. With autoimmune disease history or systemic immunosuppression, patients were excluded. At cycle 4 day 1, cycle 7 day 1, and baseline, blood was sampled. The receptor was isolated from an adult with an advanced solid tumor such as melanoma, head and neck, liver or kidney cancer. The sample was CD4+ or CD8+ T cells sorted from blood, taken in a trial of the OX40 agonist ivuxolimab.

CDR3: CASSSAGWTEAFF. The DNA of the CDR3 is TGTGCCAGCAGCTCGGCGGGCTGGACTGAAGCTTTCTTT. The chain is built from TRBV7-9 and TRBJ1-1; D gene unclear. The CDR3 loop spans 13 amino acids. Trimming cost V 4 bases and J 5 bases, with 11 bases left between them. The V gene's germline CDR1 is SEHNR and CDR2 FQNEAQ (reference sequence).